The 24 T cell receptor beta chains below come from one sample, sequenced in a study of T cell changes during pregnancy in multiple sclerosis. The method was immunoSEQ multiplex PCR; TCRdb's version includes in-frame clones alone and lacks a portion of them. The sample consists of 65,000 to 85,000 clones, roughly nine tenths of them appearing once. The sequencing used peripheral blood, collected in the second trimester of pregnancy. The receptors were sampled from a female donor with multiple sclerosis, enrolled in a pregnancy study.

The count of this clone is one. This sequence joins TRBV10-3 and TRBJ2-3, with TRBD1 as a possible D gene (7 bases). The germline gives CDR1 ENHRY, CDR2 SYGVKD. Trimming took 6 bases from V and 4 from J, leaving 20 bases between them. The CDR3 is made up of 16 amino acids. This chain's CDR3 is CAIRNPGTAGSDTQYF. The CDR3 nucleotides read TGTGCCATCAGGAACCCCGGGACAGCGGGCTCAGATACGCAGTATTTT.

This chain joins TRBV5-6 and TRBJ1-6, with D uncertain. Germline CDR1 and CDR2: SGHDT and YYEEEE. This CDR3 contains 13 residues. Trimming removed 5 bases from V and 6 bases from J, with 9 bases in between. CDR3: CASRGRFNSPLHF. The CDR3 DNA is TGTGCCAGCAGGGGCCGCTTTAATTCACCCCTCCACTTT. The full variable domain, completed using reference TRBV5-6 and TRBJ1-6, is DAGVTQSPTHLIKTRGQQVTLRCSPKSGHDTVSWYQQALGQGPQFIFQYYEEEERQRGNFPDRFSGHQFPNYSSELNVNALLLGDSALYLCASRGRFNSPLHFGNGTRLTVT.

V is TRBV10-3 and J is TRBJ2-7; TRBD2 matches at 12 bases. The CDR3 extends over 14 amino acids. Per the germline V gene, CDR1 is ENHRY and CDR2 is SYGVKD. With 6 bases clipped from V and 7 bases from J, the junction kept 7 bases outside the gene matches. CDR3 DNA sequence: TGTGCCATCAGCCCTAGCGGGAGGGCGGAGGAGCAGTACTTC. Protein sequence: CAISPSGRAEEQYF.

This rearrangement joins TRBV7-2 to TRBJ2-1; D not certain. Germline V lookup: CDR1 SGHTA, CDR2 FQGNSA. V was trimmed by 3 bases and J by 9 bases, leaving 6 bases between them. The CDR3 covers 11 residues. CDR3 protein: CASSFGGEQFF. In nucleotides, the CDR3 is TGTGCCAGCAGCTTCGGTGGTGAGCAGTTCTTC.

The rearrangement joins TRBV6-6 to TRBJ2-5, with 13 bases identical to TRBD2. There are 16 residues in the CDR3. V lost 4 bases and J lost 7; bases outside the gene matches: 9. Germline V gives CDR1 MNHNY, CDR2 SVGAGI (reference sequence). This CDR3 reads CASSLGLAGAFGTQYF. In nucleotides, the CDR3 is TGTGCCAGCAGTTTAGGACTAGCGGGGGCCTTCGGGACCCAGTACTTC.

The gene calls are TRBV5-4 and TRBJ2-1, with D perhaps TRBD2 (7 bases). CDR3 length: 16 amino acids. The V gene's germline CDR1 is SGHNT and CDR2 YYREEE (reference sequence). Trimming removed 0 bases from V and 7 bases from J, with 17 bases in between. The CDR3, as DNA: TGTGCCAGCAGCTTGGATTGGGGGGGGCCGTTTAATGAGCAGTTCTTC. This translates into CASSLDWGGPFNEQFF.

J is TRBJ1-5 and V is TRBV7-2; 10 bases are shared with TRBD1. Germline assignment: CDR1 SGHTA and CDR2 FQGNSA. The CDR3 has 16 residues. With V trimmed by 3 bases and J by 2 bases, 4 bases remained unmatched. The CDR3 spells CASSFTGTGGNQPQHF. DNA of the CDR3: TGTGCCAGCAGCTTTACCGGGACAGGGGGCAATCAGCCCCAGCATTTT.

The chain combines TRBV18 with TRBJ1-5; D unclear. The germline V gene has CDR1 KGHSH and CDR2 LQKENI. The CDR3 is 16 residues long. The V gene lost 4 bases and the J gene lost 2 bases, with 15 bases spanning the gap. The CDR3 is CASSLSEGLGNQPQHF. The CDR3 coding sequence is TGTGCCAGCTCACTATCTGAGGGTTTGGGCAATCAGCCCCAGCATTTT.

This sequence joins TRBV7-8 and TRBJ1-6; 10 bases match TRBD1. The V segment lost 5 bases and the J segment 10 bases; nucleotides outside the gene matches: 14. The CDR3 totals 17 residues. The germline V gene encodes CDR1 SGHVS and CDR2 FQNEAQ. The CDR3 reads CASSMGQGNLDWSPLHF. In DNA form, the CDR3 reads TGTGCCAGCAGCATGGGACAGGGGAATTTGGATTGGTCACCCCTCCACTTT.

The V gene is TRBV7-9, the J gene TRBJ1-2; 8 bases are a match to TRBD1. CDR3 length: 14 residues. CDR1 is SEHNR, CDR2 FQNEAQ, per germline (reference sequence). The J segment lost 8 bases and the V segment lost 7 bases, leaving 12 bases of the junction unmatched. CDR3 region: CASTREDRVKGYTF. Here the CDR3 DNA reads TGTGCCAGCACCCGAGAGGACAGGGTTAAAGGCTACACCTTC.

J is TRBJ2-5 and V is TRBV18; D is possibly TRBD2 (6 bases). Germline values: CDR1 KGHSH, CDR2 LQKENI. The CDR3 covers 15 residues. Trimming shortened V by 3 bases and J by 0 bases, and 11 bases separated the two germline ends. CDR3 loop: CASSPGGPYQETQYF. DNA of the CDR3: TGTGCCAGCTCACCGGGGGGACCGTACCAAGAGACCCAGTACTTC.

There are many counts of this clone. The chain recombines TRBV18 with TRBJ1-1, with D unclear. Between the trimmed V and J ends, which lost 3 bases and 6 bases, there was a span of 8 bases. CDR1 is KGHSH and CDR2 is LQKENI in the germline V gene. The CDR3 totals 12 residues. CDR3 residues: CASSPQEAEAFF. DNA of the CDR3: TGTGCCAGCTCACCGCAGGAGGCTGAAGCTTTCTTT.

J is TRBJ2-3 and V is TRBV6-5; tentatively, D is TRBD2 (6 bases). The germline V and J ends were trimmed by 5 bases and 4 bases, with 13 bases remaining between them. This CDR3 has 14 amino acids. CDR1 and CDR2 from the germline V gene are MNHEY and SVGAGI. The CDR3 sequence is CASSSVWGADTQYF. CDR3 sequence (DNA): TGTGCCAGCAGTAGTGTTTGGGGGGCAGATACGCAGTATTTT.

This sequence joins TRBV7-8 and TRBJ1-5; unclear D gene. This CDR3 comprises 15 residues. Germline CDR1 SGHVS, CDR2 FQNEAQ. With 5 bases removed from V and 5 bases from J, the gap between germline ends came to 16 bases. The CDR3 DNA reads TGTGCCAGCAGCCCGGTGTCCTACTCCTATCAGCCCCAGCATTTT. Translated: CASSPVSYSYQPQHF.

The rearrangement uses TRBV30 and TRBJ1-2; 7 bases align to TRBD1. The CDR3 consists of 14 residues. V lost 0 bases and J lost 8; bases outside the gene matches: 9. From germline, CDR1 is GTSNPN and CDR2 SVGIG (reference sequence). The CDR3 protein is CAWSVQQGGAGYTF. CDR3 in DNA: TGTGCCTGGAGTGTACAGCAAGGGGGCGCAGGCTACACCTTC.

There are a few counts of this clone. The chain couples TRBV9 to TRBJ1-1; 11 bases are a match to TRBD1. The CDR3 spans 15 residues. CDR1 SGDLS and CDR2 YYNGEE come from the germline V gene. Trimming at V came to 3 bases and at J to 3 bases, leaving 4 bases not matched to a gene. CDR3 in DNA: TGTGCCAGCAGCGGAGGGACAGGGGGATACACTGAAGCTTTCTTT. It yields the protein CASSGGTGGYTEAFF.

V is TRBV4-1 and J is TRBJ2-2, with D possibly being TRBD1 (6 bases). This CDR3 has 15 residues. Germline V CDR1 and CDR2: MGHRA, YSYEKL. Trimming pared 0 bases from V and 4 bases from J, leaving 9 bases between. The CDR3 protein is CASSQERGITGELFF. CDR3 sequence (DNA): TGCGCCAGCAGCCAAGAGAGGGGGATCACCGGGGAGCTGTTTTTT.

The chain has TRBV19 and TRBJ2-5; 7 nucleotides align to TRBD1. The V and J ends lost 9 bases and 3 bases, in that order; junction bases with no gene match: 10. CDR3 length equals 14 residues. Germline V CDR1 and CDR2: LNHDA, SQIVND (reference sequence). The CDR3: CASSTGQTKETQYF. As DNA, the CDR3 is TGTGCCAGCTCGACGGGACAGACAAAAGAGACCCAGTACTTC.

This clone was found once. The chain is built from TRBV7-2 and TRBJ2-5; D is undetermined. Germline CDR1 is SGHTA and CDR2 is FQGNSA. V lost 2 bases and J 1 base, leaving 11 bases between the germline ends. The CDR3 has 15 residues. This chain's CDR3 is CASSLLRFAQETQYF. The CDR3 DNA reads as TGTGCCAGCAGCTTACTACGATTTGCCCAAGAGACCCAGTACTTC.

V is TRBV5-1 and J is TRBJ2-2, with 11 bases that match TRBD1. The V gene end was trimmed by 4 bases and the J gene end by 4 bases; junction bases not matched to a gene: 3. The CDR3 covers 15 residues. CDR1 SGHRS and CDR2 YFSETQ come from the germline V gene. The CDR3 DNA follows: TGCGCCAGCAGCCCGGACAGGGGGCTCACCGGGGAGCTGTTTTTT. Translation gives CASSPDRGLTGELFF.

The chain uses TRBV9 and TRBJ2-3; D gene unclear. Germline CDR1 and CDR2: SGDLS and YYNGEE. The CDR3 totals 13 residues. V dropped 6 bases and J dropped 3 bases, with 11 bases sitting between them. CDR3 residues: CASNDWVTDTQYF. The CDR3, as DNA: TGTGCCAGCAACGACTGGGTAACAGATACGCAGTATTTT.

The V and J genes are TRBV13 and TRBJ2-2; possibly TRBD1 for D (6 bases). The CDR3 is 18 amino acids. The ends were cut back, 5 bases at V and 4 bases at J, with 23 bases in the middle. The germline V gene encodes CDR1 PRHDT and CDR2 FYEKMQ (reference sequence). CDR3 region: CASSREDGGQEITGELFF. CDR3 DNA sequence: TGTGCCAGCAGCCGAGAAGATGGGGGACAAGAAATCACCGGGGAGCTGTTTTTT.

CDR3 DNA: TGTGCCAGCAGCATCGGACAGGCGGCTGGCTACACCTTC. This sequence encodes CASSIGQAAGYTF. The V call is TRBV7-8, the J call TRBJ1-2; 7 bases agree with TRBD1. The germline CDR1 and CDR2 sequences are SGHVS and FQNEAQ. V lost 5 bases to trimming and J lost 7 bases; unmatched junction nucleotides: 7. The CDR3 loop spans 13 amino acids.

The chain carries TRBV28 and TRBJ1-5, with a weak D call TRBD1 (5 bases). Germline assignment: CDR1 MDHEN and CDR2 SYDVKM. This CDR3 is built from 15 residues. The V end was cut by 6 bases, the J end by 6 bases, with 18 bases between. This CDR3 is CASSRRGVMIQPQHF. The CDR3 region has the DNA TGTGCCAGCAGCCGACGGGGGGTTATGATTCAGCCCCAGCATTTT.